Following are 22 T cell receptor beta chains from one sample sequenced in a study of blood T cell repertoires in COVID-19. Clones were sequenced by immunoSEQ multiplex PCR, and TCRdb holds only the in-frame ones, with some missing. The table includes 100,000 to 150,000 clones, around 90% detected once. The specimen was peripheral blood. The receptors derive from a woman in her fifties or sixties with COVID-19, enrolled during active disease.

The chain links TRBV5-1 to TRBJ2-1, with 7 bases fitting TRBD1. The CDR3 length is 15 residues. V trimming: 0 bases; J trimming: 3 bases; junction bases outside the gene matches: 3. Germline CDR1 is SGHRS and CDR2 is YFSETQ. CDR3 nucleotides: TGCGCCAGCAGCTTGGGGCAGGGGGTCTACAATGAGCAGTTCTTC. Translated: CASSLGQGVYNEQFF.

This clone was seen more than once but under ten times. This sequence joins TRBV7-3 and TRBJ2-2; possibly TRBD1 for D (6 bases). Germline loops: CDR1 SGHTA, CDR2 FQGTGA. V lost 5 bases and J 3 bases, leaving 10 bases between the germline ends. The CDR3 extends over 14 amino acids. The CDR3 sequence: CASSRGHYTGELFF. The CDR3 DNA reads TGTGCCAGCAGCCGGGGACACTACACCGGGGAGCTGTTTTTT. The full variable domain, in which reference TRBV7-3 and TRBJ2-2 provide the parts outside the CDR3, is GAGVSQTPSNKVTEKGKYVELRCDPISGHTALYWYRQSLGQGPEFLIYFQGTGAADDSGLPNDRFFAVRPEGSVSTLKIQRTERGDSAVYLCASSRGHYTGELFFGEGSRLTVL.

The gene calls are TRBV19 and TRBJ2-2; 8 positions match TRBD1. CDR1 LNHDA and CDR2 SQIVND come from the germline V gene (reference sequence). With 3 bases clipped from V and 6 bases from J, the junction kept 3 bases outside the gene matches. This CDR3 is 14 amino acids long. The CDR3 DNA is TGTGCCAGTAGTATGGACAGGGAGGCCGGGGAGCTGTTTTTT. Amino acids: CASSMDREAGELFF.

This sequence joins TRBV9 and TRBJ2-1; D is perhaps TRBD2 (6 bases). The V gene's germline CDR1 is SGDLS and CDR2 YYNGEE. This CDR3 contains 16 residues. The ends were cut back, 5 bases at V and 0 bases at J, with 15 bases in the middle. The CDR3 spells CASSPGLRHSYNEQFF. CDR3 DNA: TGTGCCAGCAGTCCGGGACTCAGACACTCCTACAATGAGCAGTTCTTC.

The chain links TRBV29-1 to TRBJ2-7; tentative D call: TRBD2 (7 bases). Trimming shortened V by 6 bases and J by 5 bases, and 11 bases separated the two germline ends. The CDR3 extends over 11 amino acids. Germline CDR1 and CDR2: SQVTM and ANQGSEA. As DNA, the CDR3 is TGCAGCGTGGGGGGGGGCCACGAGCAGTACTTC. This gives the protein CSVGGGHEQYF.

This chain uses TRBV18 with TRBJ2-7; possible D gene TRBD2, 6 bases. Germline CDR1 is KGHSH and CDR2 is LQKENI. The CDR3 contains 13 residues. The V gene lost 8 bases and the J gene lost 1 base, with 12 bases spanning the gap. The CDR3 region has the DNA TGTGCCAGCCACCGGGACTCATCCTACGAGCAGTACTTC. As protein: CASHRDSSYEQYF.

This chain joins TRBV10-3 and TRBJ2-7, with TRBD1 matching 8 bases. This CDR3 region has 14 residues. V was pared by 5 bases and J by 3 bases, with 6 bases of the junction left unmatched. In germline, CDR1 is ENHRY, CDR2 SYGVKD. The CDR3 protein is CAISSGTGNYEQYF. The CDR3 DNA reads TGTGCCATCAGTTCCGGGACAGGCAACTACGAGCAGTACTTC.

The CDR3 is CASSFRSTGGMIGGYTF. In DNA form, the CDR3 reads TGTGCCAGCAGCTTCCGTAGCACAGGGGGAATGATTGGGGGCTACACCTTC. This sequence joins TRBV7-8 and TRBJ1-2; 8 positions match TRBD1. There are 17 residues in the CDR3. Germline CDR1 SGHVS, CDR2 FQNEAQ. With 3 bases clipped from V and 8 bases from J, the junction kept 17 bases outside the gene matches. The whole variable domain, filled in from reference TRBV7-8 and TRBJ1-2, reads GAGVSQSPRYKVAKRGQDVALRCDPISGHVSLFWYQQALGQGPEFLTYFQNEAQLDKSGLPSDRFFAERPEGSVSTLKIQRTQQEDSAVYLCASSFRSTGGMIGGYTFGSGTRLTVV.

The chain has TRBV7-9 and TRBJ1-2, with TRBD1 matching 9 bases. The CDR3 is 16 amino acids. Trimming took 5 bases from V and 0 from J; bases not matched to a gene: 7. Germline lookup yields CDR1 SEHNR and CDR2 FQNEAQ (reference sequence). The CDR3 loop reads CASSQPGDRANYGYTF. The CDR3 DNA sequence: TGTGCCAGCAGCCAACCAGGGGACAGGGCTAACTATGGCTACACCTTC.

The chain couples TRBV6-5 to TRBJ2-7; 11 nucleotides match TRBD2. From germline, CDR1 is MNHEY and CDR2 SVGAGI. The CDR3 has 15 amino acids. Trimming took 6 bases from V and 4 from J; bases not matched to a gene: 8. CDR3 sequence: CASRTPLAGGYEQYF. For the CDR3, the DNA is TGTGCCAGCAGGACCCCCCTAGCGGGGGGATACGAGCAGTACTTC.

This chain links TRBV9 with TRBJ2-7; 10 bases line up with TRBD1. Germline CDR1 and CDR2: SGDLS and YYNGEE. Trimming at V came to 3 bases and at J to 4 bases, leaving 4 bases not matched to a gene. The CDR3 is 14 residues long. The CDR3 DNA is TGTGCCAGCAGCGCGGGACAGGGGAAATACGAGCAGTACTTC. Amino acid sequence: CASSAGQGKYEQYF.

The chain is built from TRBV7-9 and TRBJ1-6; D not certain. This CDR3 is built from 16 residues. The V end was cut by 4 bases, the J end by 10 bases, with 20 bases between. The V gene's germline CDR1 is SEHNR and CDR2 FQNEAQ (reference sequence). The CDR3 nucleotides read TGTGCCAGCAGCTCCCCCCCTGGCAGCGCCGGGTCACCCCTCCACTTT. Residues: CASSSPPGSAGSPLHF.

This sequence joins TRBV27 and TRBJ1-1; possibly TRBD1 for D (5 bases). The CDR3 spans 14 residues. V lost 8 bases, J lost 4 bases, and 17 bases lay in between. Germline V gene sequence: CDR1 MNHEY, CDR2 SMNVEV (reference sequence). DNA for the CDR3: TGTGCCAGCTACTTTAATGGGGGGAGCACTGAAGCTTTCTTT. Amino acids: CASYFNGGSTEAFF.

This chain connects TRBV7-6 to TRBJ1-1; 10 bases are shared with TRBD1. With 3 bases clipped from V and 2 bases from J, the junction kept 3 bases outside the gene matches. The CDR3 extends over 15 amino acids. Germline CDR1 reads SGHVS; CDR2 reads FNYEAQ. CDR3 bases: TGTGCCAGCAGCTTCCGGACAGGGGGTAACACTGAAGCTTTCTTT. Protein product: CASSFRTGGNTEAFF.

The J gene is TRBJ2-3, the V gene TRBV11-1; the D is unclear. CDR1 is SGHAT and CDR2 is FQDESV in the germline V gene (reference sequence). Deletions cut 0 bases from V and 5 bases from J, with 6 bases between. CDR3 length equals 13 residues. The CDR3 nucleotides are TGTGCCAGCAGCTTAGCGCGAGGAGATACGCAGTATTTT. Translation gives CASSLARGDTQYF. Combining the CDR3 with reference TRBV11-1 and TRBJ2-3 gives the whole variable domain EAEVAQSPRYKITEKSQAVAFWCDPISGHATLYWYRQILGQGPELLVQFQDESVVDDSQLPKDRFSAERLKGVDSTLKIQPAELGDSAMYLCASSLARGDTQYFGPGTRLTVL.

The chain employs TRBV20-1 and TRBJ1-2, with D unresolved. The V gene's germline CDR1 is DFQATT and CDR2 SNEGSKA (reference sequence). CDR3 size: 11 residues. V lost 3 bases to trimming and J lost 3 bases, with 5 bases between them. The CDR3 spells CSARLDYGYTF. The CDR3 coding sequence is TGCAGTGCTAGGTTAGACTATGGCTACACCTTC.

A single count supports this clone. This chain links TRBV6-2 or TRBV6-3 with TRBJ1-4; 7 bases align to TRBD1. This CDR3 has 14 amino acids. V lost 6 bases to trimming and J lost 5 bases; unmatched junction nucleotides: 6. Germline values: CDR1 MNHEY, CDR2 SVGEGT. The CDR3 protein is CASSHPGQNEKLFF. In nucleotides, the CDR3 is TGTGCCAGCAGCCACCCGGGACAGAATGAAAAACTGTTTTTT.

The table lists this clone with a few counts. The genes are TRBV27 and TRBJ1-2; TRBD1 might be the D (5 bases). Germline V gene sequence: CDR1 MNHEY, CDR2 SMNVEV (reference sequence). V gave up 6 bases and J gave up 4 bases, with 12 bases separating them. The CDR3 is 13 residues long. The CDR3 loop is CASSARGPYGYTF. The CDR3 DNA reads TGTGCCAGCAGCGCTAGGGGCCCCTATGGCTACACCTTC.

This chain joins TRBV25-1 and TRBJ1-2, with 8 bases fitting TRBD1. CDR3 length: 14 residues. The V and J ends lost 1 base and 6 bases, in that order; junction bases with no gene match: 4. The V gene's germline CDR1 is MGHDK and CDR2 SYGVNS. Here the CDR3 reads CASSELRQGNGYTF. CDR3 nucleotide sequence: TGTGCCAGCAGTGAATTGCGACAGGGGAATGGCTACACCTTC.

Here the CDR3 reads CATSDLKLAGSYEQYF. The CDR3 bases are TGTGCCACCAGTGATTTAAAACTAGCGGGCTCCTACGAGCAGTACTTC. This chain links TRBV24-1 with TRBJ2-7, with TRBD2 identical over 9 bases. The germline CDR1 and CDR2 sequences are KGHDR and SFDVKD. V shed 1 base, J shed 0 bases, and the junction held 3 bases outside the gene matches. The CDR3 consists of 16 residues.

The chain uses TRBV27 and TRBJ2-7, with TRBD1 identical over 9 bases. The germline gives CDR1 MNHEY, CDR2 SMNVEV (reference sequence). With 4 bases clipped from V and 0 bases from J, the junction kept 4 bases outside the gene matches. The CDR3 runs to 15 residues. This chain's CDR3 is CASSSGQGPSYEQYF. For the CDR3, the DNA is TGTGCCAGCAGTTCGGGACAGGGCCCCTCCTACGAGCAGTACTTC.

This chain joins TRBV7-2 and TRBJ2-7; 7 positions match TRBD1. J lost 9 bases, V lost 2 bases, and 10 bases had no gene match. The CDR3 sequence is 14 residues long. Germline V gene lookup returns CDR1 SGHTA and CDR2 FQGNSA. Here the CDR3 reads CASSLWGQRKVQYF. The CDR3 DNA sequence: TGTGCCAGCAGCTTATGGGGACAGAGGAAGGTGCAGTACTTC.